These T cell receptor beta chains were read from a single sample in a study of shared clonotypes between healthy human individuals. Method: immunoSEQ multiplex PCR; TCRdb's copy keeps in-frame clones and lacks some. This sample has around 330,000 clones, with 74% found just once. Sequenced material: memory CD4+ T cells sorted from blood. The origin of the receptors is a man aged 30 to 39 in good health. The conserved cysteine and the conserved F or W are not part of the CDR3 here. The order of the fields is clone size, J gene, D gene, V gene, CDR3 protein. A D gene is named only where the DNA matches it firmly. Only part of the rows carry a size: once, few, many, or a class if the clone is expanded.

- | TRBJ2-2 | - | TRBV28 | ASSPPRSNTGELF
- | TRBJ2-3 | - | TRBV11-2 | ASSLDRGNSDTQY
- | TRBJ2-2 | - | TRBV5-1 | ASEPGHTYTGELF
- | TRBJ1-2 | TRBD1 | TRBV5-6 | ASRPTGLDGYT
- | TRBJ2-2 | - | TRBV29-1 | SVGAGPNTGELF
- | TRBJ2-5 | TRBD1 | TRBV7-7 | ASSSGQGTQETQY
- | TRBJ1-4 | - | TRBV5-1 | ASSLSGEKLF
- | TRBJ1-5 | - | TRBV5-8 | ASSLLKGLQPQH
- | TRBJ1-1 | - | TRBV9 | ASSVRDLWTEAF
few | TRBJ2-2 | - | TRBV5-4 | ASSLDSRDTGELF
- | TRBJ1-1 | - | TRBV5-1 | ASSLDPGTEAF
- | TRBJ2-3 | - | TRBV4-3 | ASSQDPPGRVSVTDTQY